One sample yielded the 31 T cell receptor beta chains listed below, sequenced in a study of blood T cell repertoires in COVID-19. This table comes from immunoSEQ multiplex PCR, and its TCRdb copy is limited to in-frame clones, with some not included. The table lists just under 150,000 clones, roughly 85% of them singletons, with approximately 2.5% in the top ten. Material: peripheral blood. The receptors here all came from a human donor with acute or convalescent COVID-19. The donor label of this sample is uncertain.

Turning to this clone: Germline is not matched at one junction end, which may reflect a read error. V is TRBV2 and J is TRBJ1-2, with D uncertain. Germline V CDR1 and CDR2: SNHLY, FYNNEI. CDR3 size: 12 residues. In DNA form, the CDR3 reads TGTGCCGGCAGCAGTTCTAACTATGGCTACACCTTC. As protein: CAGSSSNYGYTF.

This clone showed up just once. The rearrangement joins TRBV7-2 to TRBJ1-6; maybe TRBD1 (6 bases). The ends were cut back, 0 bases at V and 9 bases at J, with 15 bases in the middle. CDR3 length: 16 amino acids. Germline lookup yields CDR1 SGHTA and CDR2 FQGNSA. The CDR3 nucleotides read TGTGCCAGCAGCTTAGCCTCGACAGGCCTTGGTTCACCCCTCCACTTT. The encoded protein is CASSLASTGLGSPLHF.

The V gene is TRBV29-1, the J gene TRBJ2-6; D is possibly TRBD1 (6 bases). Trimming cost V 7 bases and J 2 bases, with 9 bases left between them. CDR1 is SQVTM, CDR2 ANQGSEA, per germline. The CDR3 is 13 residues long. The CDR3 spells CSAYRAGANVLTF. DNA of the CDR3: TGCAGCGCCTACAGGGCTGGGGCCAACGTCCTGACTTTC.

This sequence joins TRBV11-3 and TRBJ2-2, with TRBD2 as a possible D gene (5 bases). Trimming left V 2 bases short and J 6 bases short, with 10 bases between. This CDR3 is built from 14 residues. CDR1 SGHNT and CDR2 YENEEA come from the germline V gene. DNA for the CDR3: TGTGCCAGCAGCTTACAGTACGGGGCCGGGGAGCTGTTTTTT. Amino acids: CASSLQYGAGELFF.

The CDR3 region has the DNA TGTGCCAGCAGCGGAGAACAGAATTCACCCCTCCACTTT. Amino acid sequence: CASSGEQNSPLHF. V usage is TRBV9 and J usage is TRBJ1-6; D gene uncertain. The CDR3 is 13 amino acids. Germline CDR1 is SGDLS and CDR2 is YYNGEE. V was cut by 3 bases and J by 7 bases, with 8 bases left in between.

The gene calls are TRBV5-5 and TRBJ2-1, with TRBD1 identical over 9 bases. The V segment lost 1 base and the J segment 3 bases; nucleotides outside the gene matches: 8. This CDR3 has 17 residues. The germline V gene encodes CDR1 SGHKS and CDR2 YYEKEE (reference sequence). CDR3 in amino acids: CASSLTSGTGYYNEQFF. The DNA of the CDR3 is TGTGCCAGCAGCTTGACGTCCGGGACAGGGTACTACAATGAGCAGTTCTTC.

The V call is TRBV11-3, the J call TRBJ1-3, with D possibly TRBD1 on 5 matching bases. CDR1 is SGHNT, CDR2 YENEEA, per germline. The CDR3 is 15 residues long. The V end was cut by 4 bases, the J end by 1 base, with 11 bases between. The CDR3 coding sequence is TGTGCCAGCAGCTCTGGGGACTTATCTGGAAACACCATATATTTT. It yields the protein CASSSGDLSGNTIYF.

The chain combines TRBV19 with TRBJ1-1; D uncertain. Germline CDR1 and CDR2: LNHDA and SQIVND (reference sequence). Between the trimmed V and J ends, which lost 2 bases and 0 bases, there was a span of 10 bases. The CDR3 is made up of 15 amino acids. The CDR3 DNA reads TGTGCCAGTAGTATAATTTCACAAATGAACACTGAAGCTTTCTTT. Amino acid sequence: CASSIISQMNTEAFF.

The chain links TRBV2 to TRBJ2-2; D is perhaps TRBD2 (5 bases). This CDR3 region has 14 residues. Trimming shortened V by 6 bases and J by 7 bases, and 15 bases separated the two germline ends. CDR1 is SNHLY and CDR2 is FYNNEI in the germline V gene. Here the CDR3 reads CASRQTEGIGELFF. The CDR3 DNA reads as TGTGCCAGCAGGCAAACTGAGGGCATCGGGGAGCTGTTTTTT.

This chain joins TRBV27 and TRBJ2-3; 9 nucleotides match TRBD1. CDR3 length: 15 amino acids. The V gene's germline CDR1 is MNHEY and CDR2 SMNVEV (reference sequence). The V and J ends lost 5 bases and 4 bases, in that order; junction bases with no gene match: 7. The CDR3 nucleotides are TGTGCCAGCAGTCAAACGGACAGGGGACCAGATACGCAGTATTTT. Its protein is CASSQTDRGPDTQYF.

The DNA of the CDR3 is TGTGCCAGTTCTACAGGGAGTCTCAATCAGCCCCAGCATTTT. Translating it yields CASSTGSLNQPQHF. V and J are TRBV19 and TRBJ1-5; D might be TRBD1 (6 bases). The germline V gene has CDR1 LNHDA and CDR2 SQIVND (reference sequence). V was cut by 8 bases and J by 3 bases, with 14 bases left in between. The CDR3 extends over 14 amino acids.

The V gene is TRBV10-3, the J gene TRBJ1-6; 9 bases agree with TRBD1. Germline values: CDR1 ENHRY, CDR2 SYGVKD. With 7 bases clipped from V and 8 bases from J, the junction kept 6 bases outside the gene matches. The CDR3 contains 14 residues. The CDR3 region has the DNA TGTGCCATCAAAGGACAGGGGATCGATTCACCCCTCCACTTT. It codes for CAIKGQGIDSPLHF.

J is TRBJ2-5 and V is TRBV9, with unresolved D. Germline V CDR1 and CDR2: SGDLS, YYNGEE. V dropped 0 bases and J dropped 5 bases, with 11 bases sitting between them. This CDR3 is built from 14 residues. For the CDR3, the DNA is TGTGCCAGCAGCGTAGGCGATAGCTTTGAGACCCAGTACTTC. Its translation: CASSVGDSFETQYF.

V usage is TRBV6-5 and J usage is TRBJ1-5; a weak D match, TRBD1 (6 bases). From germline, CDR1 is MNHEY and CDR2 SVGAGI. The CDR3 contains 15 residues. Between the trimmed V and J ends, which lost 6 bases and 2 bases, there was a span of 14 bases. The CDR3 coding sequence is TGTGCCAGCAGCCGCGGGGGGGCTGGCAATCAGCCCCAGCATTTT. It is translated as CASSRGGAGNQPQHF.

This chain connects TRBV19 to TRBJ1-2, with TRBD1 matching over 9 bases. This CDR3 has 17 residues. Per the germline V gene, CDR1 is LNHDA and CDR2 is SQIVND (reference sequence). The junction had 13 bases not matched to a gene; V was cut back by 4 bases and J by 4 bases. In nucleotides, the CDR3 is TGTGCCAGTAGTACCCCCTTTGGACAGGGGCACTTCTATGGCTACACCTTC. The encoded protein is CASSTPFGQGHFYGYTF. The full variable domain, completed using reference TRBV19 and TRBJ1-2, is DGGITQSPKYLFRKEGQNVTLSCEQNLNHDAMYWYRQDPGQGLRLIYYSQIVNDFQKGDIAEGYSVSREKKESFPLTVTSAQKNPTAFYLCASSTPFGQGHFYGYTFGSGTRLTVV.

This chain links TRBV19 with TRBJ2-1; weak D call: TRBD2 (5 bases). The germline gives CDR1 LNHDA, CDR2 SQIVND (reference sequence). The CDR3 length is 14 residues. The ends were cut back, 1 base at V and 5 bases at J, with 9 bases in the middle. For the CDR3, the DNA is TGTGCCAGTAGTATAGCCCGGGGAAACAATGAGCAGTTCTTC. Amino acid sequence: CASSIARGNNEQFF.

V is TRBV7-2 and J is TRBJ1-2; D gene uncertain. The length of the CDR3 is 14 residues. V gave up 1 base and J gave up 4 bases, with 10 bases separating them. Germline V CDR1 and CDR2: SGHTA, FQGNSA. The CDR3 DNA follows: TGTGCCAGCAGCTTAGGGGGAGGAAGCTATGGCTACACCTTC. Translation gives CASSLGGGSYGYTF. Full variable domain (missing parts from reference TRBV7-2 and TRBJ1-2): GAGVSQSPSNKVTEKGKDVELRCDPISGHTALYWYRQSLGQGLEFLIYFQGNSAPDKSGLPSDRFSAERTGGSVSTLTIQRTQQEDSAVYLCASSLGGGSYGYTFGSGTRLTVV.

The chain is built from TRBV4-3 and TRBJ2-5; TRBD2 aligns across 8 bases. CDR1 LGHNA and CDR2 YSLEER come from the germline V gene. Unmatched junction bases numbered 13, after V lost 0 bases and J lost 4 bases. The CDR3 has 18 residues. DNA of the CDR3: TGCGCCAGCAGCCAAGATCCCCCGACTAGCGTAGGGCGAGAGACCCAGTACTTC. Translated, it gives CASSQDPPTSVGRETQYF.

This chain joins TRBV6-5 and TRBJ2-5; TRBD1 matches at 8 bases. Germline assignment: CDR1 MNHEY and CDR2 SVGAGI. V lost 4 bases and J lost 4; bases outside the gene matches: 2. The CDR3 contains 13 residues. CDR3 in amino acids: CASSSDRGETQYF. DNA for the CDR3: TGTGCCAGCAGTTCCGACAGGGGAGAGACCCAGTACTTC.

CDR3 sequence: CASSPGEESDTQYF. The CDR3 bases are TGTGCCAGCAGCCCCGGGGAGGAGTCAGATACGCAGTATTTT. This chain joins TRBV7-8 and TRBJ2-3, with D perhaps TRBD2 (6 bases). The ends were cut back, 5 bases at V and 4 bases at J, with 13 bases in the middle. Germline V gives CDR1 SGHVS, CDR2 FQNEAQ. The CDR3 is made up of 14 amino acids.

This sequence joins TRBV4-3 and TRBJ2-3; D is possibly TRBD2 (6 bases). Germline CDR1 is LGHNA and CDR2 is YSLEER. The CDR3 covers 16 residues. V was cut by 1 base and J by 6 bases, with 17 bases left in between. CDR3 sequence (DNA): TGCGCCAGCAGCCAAGCGGGACTTGCCAATGTGGATACGCAGTATTTT. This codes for CASSQAGLANVDTQYF.

CDR3 amino acids: CASSAPQGQSYV. In DNA form, the CDR3 reads TGTGCCAGCAGTGCGCCTCAGGGACAATCGTACGTC. This chain joins TRBV6-2 or TRBV6-3 and TRBJ2-7, with D maybe TRBD1 (6 bases). The CDR3 runs 12 residues. Trimming cost V 5 bases and J 12 bases, with 17 bases left between them. From germline, CDR1 is MNHEY and CDR2 SVGEGT.

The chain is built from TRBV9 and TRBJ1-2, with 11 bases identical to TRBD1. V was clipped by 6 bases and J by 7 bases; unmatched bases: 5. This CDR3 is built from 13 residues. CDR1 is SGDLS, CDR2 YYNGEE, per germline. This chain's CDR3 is CASKGQGGGGYTF. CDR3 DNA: TGTGCCAGCAAGGGACAGGGGGGAGGTGGCTACACCTTC. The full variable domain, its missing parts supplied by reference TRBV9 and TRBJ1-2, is DSGVTQTPKHLITATGQRVTLRCSPRSGDLSVYWYQQSLDQGLQFLIQYYNGEERAKGNILERFSAQQFPDLHSELNLSSLELGDSALYFCASKGQGGGGYTFGSGTRLTVV.

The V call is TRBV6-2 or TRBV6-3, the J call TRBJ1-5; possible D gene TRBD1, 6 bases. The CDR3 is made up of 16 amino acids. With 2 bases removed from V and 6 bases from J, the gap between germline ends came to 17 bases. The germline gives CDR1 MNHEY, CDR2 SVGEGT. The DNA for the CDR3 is TGTGCCAGCAGTTACGGGGGGGCTCTCTATCGTCAGCCCCAGCATTTT. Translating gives CASSYGGALYRQPQHF.

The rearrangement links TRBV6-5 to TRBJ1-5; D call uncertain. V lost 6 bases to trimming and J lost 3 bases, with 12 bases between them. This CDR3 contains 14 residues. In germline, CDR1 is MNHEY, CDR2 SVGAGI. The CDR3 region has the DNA TGTGCCAGCAGCCGCGACGGGTTCAATCAGCCCCAGCATTTT. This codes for CASSRDGFNQPQHF.

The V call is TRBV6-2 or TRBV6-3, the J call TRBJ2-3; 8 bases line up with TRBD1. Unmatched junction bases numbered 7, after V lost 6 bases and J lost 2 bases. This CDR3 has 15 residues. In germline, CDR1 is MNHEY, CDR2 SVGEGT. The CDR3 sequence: CASSEGQVNTDTQYF. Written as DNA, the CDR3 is TGTGCCAGCAGCGAGGGACAGGTGAACACAGATACGCAGTATTTT.

The CDR3 reads CASSQDPLGQAEAFF. Written as DNA, the CDR3 is TGTGCCAGCAGCCAAGACCCATTGGGGCAGGCTGAAGCTTTCTTT. This chain links TRBV4-2 with TRBJ1-1, with a weak D call TRBD1 (5 bases). Trimming took off 0 bases at V and 6 bases at J, with 14 bases between the two ends. CDR1 LGHNA and CDR2 YNFKEQ come from the germline V gene. This CDR3 comprises 15 residues.

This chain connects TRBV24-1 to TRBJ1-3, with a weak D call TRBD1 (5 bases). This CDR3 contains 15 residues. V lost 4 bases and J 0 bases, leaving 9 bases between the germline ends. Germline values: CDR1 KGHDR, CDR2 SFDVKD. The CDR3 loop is CATSEGGSSGNTIYF. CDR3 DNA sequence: TGTGCCACCAGTGAGGGGGGGAGCTCTGGAAACACCATATATTTT.

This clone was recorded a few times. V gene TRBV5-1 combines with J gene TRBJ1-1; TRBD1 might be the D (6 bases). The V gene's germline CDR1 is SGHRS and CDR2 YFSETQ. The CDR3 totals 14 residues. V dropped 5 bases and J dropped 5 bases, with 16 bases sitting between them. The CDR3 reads CASRAGETGTEAFF. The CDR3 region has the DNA TGCGCCAGCAGGGCAGGGGAGACGGGTACTGAAGCTTTCTTT.

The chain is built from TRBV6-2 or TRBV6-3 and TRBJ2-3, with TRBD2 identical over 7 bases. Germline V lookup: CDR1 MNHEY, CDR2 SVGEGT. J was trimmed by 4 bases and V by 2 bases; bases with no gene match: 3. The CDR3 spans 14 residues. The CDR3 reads CASSYGTTSDTQYF. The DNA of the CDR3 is TGTGCCAGCAGTTACGGGACTACTTCAGATACGCAGTATTTT.

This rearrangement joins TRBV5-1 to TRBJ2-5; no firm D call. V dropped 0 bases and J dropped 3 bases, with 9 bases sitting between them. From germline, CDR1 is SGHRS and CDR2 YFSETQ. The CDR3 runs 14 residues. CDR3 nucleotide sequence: TGCGCCAGCAGCTTGGTAAATCGGGAAGAGACCCAGTACTTC. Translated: CASSLVNREETQYF.